Below, 24 T cell receptor beta chains from the same sample are listed, as sequenced in a study of blood T cell repertoires in COVID-19. The assay was immunoSEQ multiplex PCR, and TCRdb's table has in-frame clones only and misses some. The sample has about 170,000 clones, around 82% seen once. Sequencing input: peripheral blood. All receptors come from an elderly woman with acute or convalescent COVID-19.

The chain employs TRBV6-6 and TRBJ2-3; 10 bases are a match to TRBD2. Germline V lookup: CDR1 MNHNY, CDR2 SVGAGI (reference sequence). The CDR3 extends over 16 amino acids. The J segment lost 0 bases and the V segment lost 2 bases, leaving 2 bases of the junction unmatched. The CDR3 sequence is CASSYTSGASTDTQYF. The CDR3 DNA follows: TGTGCCAGCAGTTACACTAGCGGGGCTAGCACAGATACGCAGTATTTT.

For this clone: At one end the junction does not follow the germline gene, possibly because of a read error. The genes are TRBV5-1 and TRBJ2-7; the D gene is possibly TRBD1 (6 bases). Germline V gene data show CDR1 as SGHRS and CDR2 as YFSETQ. CDR3 size: 14 residues. The CDR3 protein is CASSSGHQTYEQCF. The CDR3 nucleotides read TGCGCCAGCAGCTCGGGACACCAGACCTACGAGCAGTGCTTC.

The genes are TRBV10-3 and TRBJ1-2; possible D gene TRBD1, 5 bases. Trimming removed 6 bases at V and 8 bases at J, with 22 bases between. The CDR3 runs 15 residues. From germline, CDR1 is ENHRY and CDR2 SYGVKD. CDR3 coding DNA: TGTGCCATCAGCCCCTCGGGGGGGGAGATAGGGGGCTACACCTTC. Its protein is CAISPSGGEIGGYTF.

V gene TRBV19 combines with J gene TRBJ1-2; 7 bases are a match to TRBD1. CDR1 is LNHDA and CDR2 is SQIVND in the germline V gene (reference sequence). The CDR3 extends over 15 amino acids. V lost 7 bases, J lost 1 base, and 9 bases stayed unmatched. CDR3 bases: TGTGCCAGTACCATGTTACAGGGGCTTAACTATGGCTACACCTTC. Protein: CASTMLQGLNYGYTF. The whole variable domain, remainder taken from reference TRBV19 and TRBJ1-2, is DGGITQSPKYLFRKEGQNVTLSCEQNLNHDAMYWYRQDPGQGLRLIYYSQIVNDFQKGDIAEGYSVSREKKESFPLTVTSAQKNPTAFYLCASTMLQGLNYGYTFGSGTRLTVV.

The rearrangement uses TRBV29-1 and TRBJ1-1; no definite D call. Germline V gene data show CDR1 as SQVTM and CDR2 as ANQGSEA. V lost 6 bases and J 2 bases, leaving 13 bases between the germline ends. CDR3 length equals 13 residues. The CDR3 bases are TGCAGCGTACTATCAGAACGAAACACTGAAGCTTTCTTT. Protein: CSVLSERNTEAFF.

The chain couples TRBV6-2 or TRBV6-3 to TRBJ1-5, with 8 bases matching TRBD1. With V trimmed by 5 bases and J by 5 bases, 8 bases remained unmatched. Germline V gene lookup returns CDR1 MNHEY and CDR2 SVGEGT. This CDR3 contains 15 residues. The CDR3 DNA follows: TGTGCCAGCAGTCAGGCCCGACAGGGGTATCAGCCCCAGCATTTT. It encodes CASSQARQGYQPQHF.

This clone came up a few times. The same CDR3 can be traced to other DNA sequences in this sample. This chain connects TRBV11-3 to TRBJ2-2, with 8 bases identical to TRBD2. This CDR3 spans 15 amino acids. The trim removed 2 bases at V and 2 bases at J, leaving 1 base unmatched. Germline assignment: CDR1 SGHNT and CDR2 YENEEA. The DNA for the CDR3 is TGTGCCAGCAGCTTAAGCGGGAGTAACACCGGGGAGCTGTTTTTT. Amino acid sequence: CASSLSGSNTGELFF.

V gene TRBV7-9 combines with J gene TRBJ2-7; TRBD1 matches at 9 bases. With V trimmed by 5 bases and J by 3 bases, 5 bases remained unmatched. Germline CDR1 SEHNR, CDR2 FQNEAQ (reference sequence). The CDR3 has 14 residues. CDR3 nucleotides: TGTGCCAGCAGCCGGACAGGGGATAGCTACGAGCAGTACTTC. Its translation is CASSRTGDSYEQYF.

This chain joins TRBV2 and TRBJ2-3; TRBD2 matches 9 bases. The J segment lost 2 bases and the V segment lost 2 bases, leaving 2 bases of the junction unmatched. The CDR3 totals 15 residues. Germline CDR1 is SNHLY and CDR2 is FYNNEI. CDR3 nucleotide sequence: TGTGCCAGCAGTGAACGACTAGCGGACACAGATACGCAGTATTTT. Translating gives CASSERLADTDTQYF.

This sequence joins TRBV27 and TRBJ2-7; TRBD1 might be the D (6 bases). From germline, CDR1 is MNHEY and CDR2 SMNVEV (reference sequence). V dropped 1 base and J dropped 3 bases, with 13 bases sitting between them. The CDR3 is made up of 15 amino acids. CDR3 protein: CASSLLGDRSYEQYF. CDR3 nucleotides: TGTGCCAGCAGTTTATTAGGAGACAGGAGCTACGAGCAGTACTTC.

The genes are TRBV20-1 and TRBJ2-1; D unclear. Trimming removed 3 bases from V and 6 bases from J, with 18 bases in between. Germline CDR1 DFQATT, CDR2 SNEGSKA (reference sequence). The CDR3 runs 15 residues. In DNA form, the CDR3 reads TGCAGTGCTAGTGTAGTCTCGAGGTTCCTCAATGAGCAGTTCTTC. It yields the protein CSASVVSRFLNEQFF.

The chain joins TRBV19 to TRBJ1-6; no firm D call. V shed 5 bases and J shed 3 bases, with 5 bases lying between them. This CDR3 comprises 13 residues. Germline CDR1 and CDR2: LNHDA and SQIVND (reference sequence). As DNA, the CDR3 is TGTGCCAGTAGTTGGAGCTATAATTCACCCCTCCACTTT. Translation gives CASSWSYNSPLHF.

The chain links TRBV7-2 to TRBJ2-1; 9 nucleotides line up with TRBD2. After removal of 5 bases from V and 10 bases from J, the junction contained 6 bases not matched to a gene. The germline V gene has CDR1 SGHTA and CDR2 FQGNSA. CDR3 length: 13 residues. In nucleotides, the CDR3 is TGTGCCAGCAGCCGCTGGCGGGAGGGCGAGCAGTTCTTC. Encoded protein: CASSRWREGEQFF.

V usage is TRBV27 and J usage is TRBJ1-6; tentative D call: TRBD1 (6 bases). The CDR3 is 16 residues long. The V gene lost 6 bases and the J gene lost 6 bases, with 18 bases spanning the gap. Germline V gene lookup returns CDR1 MNHEY and CDR2 SMNVEV (reference sequence). The CDR3, as DNA: TGTGCCAGCAGGAAAAACCAGGGGATAGGTAATTCACCCCTCCACTTT. Amino acids: CASRKNQGIGNSPLHF.

V usage is TRBV6-5 and J usage is TRBJ1-2, with D hard to call. V shed 3 bases and J shed 3 bases, with 11 bases lying between them. Germline V CDR1 and CDR2: MNHEY, SVGAGI. CDR3 length: 14 residues. CDR3 in amino acids: CASSYQQTYYGYTF. In nucleotides, the CDR3 is TGTGCCAGCAGTTATCAACAGACCTACTATGGCTACACCTTC.

V usage is TRBV20-1 and J usage is TRBJ1-1; unclear D gene. The CDR3 has 10 residues. Germline values: CDR1 DFQATT, CDR2 SNEGSKA (reference sequence). The CDR3 spells CSPMNTEAFF. The CDR3 DNA is TGCAGCCCTATGAACACTGAAGCTTTCTTT.

The rearrangement links TRBV6-5 to TRBJ2-3; D is unresolved. V gave up 6 bases and J gave up 2 bases, with 9 bases separating them. The CDR3 sequence is 13 residues long. The germline gives CDR1 MNHEY, CDR2 SVGAGI. The CDR3 sequence is CASRNSFTDTQYF. The CDR3 DNA follows: TGTGCCAGCAGAAACAGCTTCACAGATACGCAGTATTTT.

The gene calls are TRBV9 and TRBJ2-7, with 7 bases lining up with TRBD2. Trimming removed 4 bases from V and 4 bases from J; junction bases left unmatched: 14. CDR3 length: 16 amino acids. Germline assignment: CDR1 SGDLS and CDR2 YYNGEE. CDR3 nucleotide sequence: TGTGCCAGCAGCAGGGGAGGGAGTGGGGTCGGATACGAGCAGTACTTC. Amino acid sequence: CASSRGGSGVGYEQYF.

CDR3 sequence (DNA): TGTGCCAGCAGCTCCCCCGGCGGGACTACAGGGTCGGATACGCAGTATTTT. Residues: CASSSPGGTTGSDTQYF. J is TRBJ2-3 and V is TRBV3-1 (or the pseudogene TRBV3-2); D is possibly TRBD2 (7 bases). Trimming shortened V by 5 bases and J by 6 bases, and 24 bases separated the two germline ends. Germline V lookup: CDR1 LGHDT, CDR2 YNNKEL (reference sequence). This CDR3 is 17 amino acids long.

J is TRBJ2-5 and V is TRBV6-6; 11 bases match TRBD1. The CDR3 contains 17 residues. In germline, CDR1 is MNHNY, CDR2 SVGAGI (reference sequence). After removal of 5 bases from V and 5 bases from J, the junction contained 13 bases not matched to a gene. The CDR3 DNA follows: TGTGCCAGCAGTCAAATTCGGAGGACAGGGGGCCTCGAGACCCAGTACTTC. Its translation: CASSQIRRTGGLETQYF.

This sequence joins TRBV5-1 and TRBJ1-1; TRBD1 matches 8 bases. The CDR3 extends over 15 amino acids. The ends lost 3 bases at V and 3 bases at J; junction bases unmatched: 7. Germline V gives CDR1 SGHRS, CDR2 YFSETQ. CDR3 residues: CASSWEDRVHTEAFF. In DNA form, the CDR3 reads TGCGCCAGCAGCTGGGAGGACAGGGTACACACTGAAGCTTTCTTT.

The chain combines TRBV4-3 with TRBJ1-5; D perhaps matches TRBD1 (5 bases). CDR3 length equals 14 residues. The germline gives CDR1 LGHNA, CDR2 YSLEER. The V and J ends lost 0 bases and 7 bases respectively, with 10 bases between them. The CDR3 nucleotides read TGCGCCAGCAGCCAAGATTCAGGGCTCCAGCCCCAGCATTTT. It encodes CASSQDSGLQPQHF.

V is TRBV7-2 and J is TRBJ1-1; 10 positions match TRBD1. V shed 5 bases, J shed 5 bases, and the junction held 8 bases outside the gene matches. Looked up from germline, CDR1 is SGHTA and CDR2 is FQGNSA. The CDR3 contains 15 residues. CDR3 DNA: TGTGCCAGCAGCCCCGACCGGGACAGGGGTACTGAAGCTTTCTTT. Translating it yields CASSPDRDRGTEAFF. Together with reference TRBV7-2 and TRBJ1-1, the CDR3 gives the full variable domain: GAGVSQSPSNKVTEKGKDVELRCDPISGHTALYWYRQSLGQGLEFLIYFQGNSAPDKSGLPSDRFSAERTGGSVSTLTIQRTQQEDSAVYLCASSPDRDRGTEAFFGQGTRLTVV.

V is TRBV7-2 and J is TRBJ2-7; TRBD1 matches at 9 bases. Per germline, CDR1 SGHTA and CDR2 FQGNSA. V lost 4 bases and J lost 3; bases outside the gene matches: 4. The CDR3 extends over 14 amino acids. DNA of the CDR3: TGTGCCAGCAGCTCAGCGGGACAGGGCTACGAGCAGTACTTC. Protein: CASSSAGQGYEQYF.